This T cell receptor (beta chain) emerged from a study of T cell responses to AZD1222 COVID-19 vaccine. About the study: Second-dose schedules of about 4 or about 12 weeks were combined.

Points on this clone: No antigen is known for it.

The protocol was immunoSEQ multiplex PCR, while the TCRdb copy is restricted to in-frame clones and leaves out a portion. In the table there are about 130,000 clones, more than 85% of which are singletons. Trimming removed 2 bases from V and 5 bases from J, with 7 bases in between. CDR3 length equals 13 residues. CDR1 is SGHTA, CDR2 FQGTGA, per germline. The study, taken as a whole, reports: No day 14 peak samples; only post-peak repertoires were characterized. Donor demographics were predominantly white British with a female majority; clonal diversity may be underestimated. Among those given AZD1222, only 5 to 7 were seropositive at baseline.

Sample: peripheral blood, taken on day 0 of AZD1222 vaccination. This rearrangement joins TRBV7-3 to TRBJ2-1; D not resolved. This sequence was found in an adult in good health. CDR3 DNA sequence: TGTGCCAGCAGCTTATCGTTTGACAATGAGCAGTTCTTC. This encodes CASSLSFDNEQFF.